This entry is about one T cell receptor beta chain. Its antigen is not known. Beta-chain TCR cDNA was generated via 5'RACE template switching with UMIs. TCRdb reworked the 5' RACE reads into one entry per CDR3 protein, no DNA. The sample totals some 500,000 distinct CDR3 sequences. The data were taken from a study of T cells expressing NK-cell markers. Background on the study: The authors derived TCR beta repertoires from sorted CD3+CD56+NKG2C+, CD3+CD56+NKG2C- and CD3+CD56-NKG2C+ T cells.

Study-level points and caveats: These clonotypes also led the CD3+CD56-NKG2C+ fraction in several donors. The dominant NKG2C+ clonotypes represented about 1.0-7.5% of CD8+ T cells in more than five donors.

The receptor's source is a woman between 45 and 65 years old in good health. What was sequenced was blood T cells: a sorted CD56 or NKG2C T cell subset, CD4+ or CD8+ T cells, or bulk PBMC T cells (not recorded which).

The CDR3 region is CASSQAGGPYNEQFF. V gene TRBV14 combines with J gene TRBJ2-1; absent DNA, TCRdb's TRBD1 call cannot be checked. This CDR3 contains 15 residues. Looked up from germline, CDR1 is SGHDN and CDR2 is FVKESK.